Detailed here is one T cell receptor beta chain. Its antigen is as yet unknown. The data belong to a study of Ad26.COV2.S vaccination and SARS-CoV-2 variants. Study-wide results and limits: Spike-specific TCR breadth was greater in vaccine than placebo recipients.

Data came from immunoSEQ multiplex PCR; TCRdb stores just in-frame clones and leaves some out. The sample includes 300,000 to 500,000 clones, about 88% of them seen just once. As for treatment: roughly 19 received Ad26.COV2.S at low or high dose, single or two shots; about 5 received placebo; per-sample allocation not given. Repertoires come from day 63 after the first vaccine or placebo injection. V lost 2 bases and J lost 0, with 7 bases in between. CDR3 length: 14 amino acids. Germline CDR1 reads SEHNR; CDR2 reads FQNEAQ (reference sequence). The clonotype comes from a person between 18 and 65 years old who received the Ad26.COV2.S COVID-19 vaccine or a placebo. The sample in question was peripheral blood, obtained in a trial of Ad26.COV2.S vaccine versus placebo. The chain carries TRBV7-9 and TRBJ1-1; D unresolved. The CDR3 reads CASSLTEVNTEAFF. The CDR3 nucleotides are TGTGCCAGCAGCTTAACCGAGGTGAACACTGAAGCTTTCTTT.